The entry below describes one T cell receptor beta chain. These data are taken from a study of shared clonotypes between healthy human individuals. It was 150 to 200 ng DNA, about 30,000 T cell genomes, that sorted-subset replicate PCRs used. This table comes from immunoSEQ multiplex PCR, and its TCRdb copy is limited to in-frame clones, with some not included. This table holds 2 million to 2.5 million clones, just under 95% found once. The trim removed 8 bases at V and 7 bases at J, leaving 13 bases unmatched. Germline CDR1 reads MGHDK; CDR2 reads SYGVNS. The CDR3 totals 14 residues. The TCR was taken from a man in his late teens or twenties in good health. Some clones in this sample may be carry-over from other donors' samples. The sequencing input was naive CD4+ T cells from PBMCs. Subset described: CD45RA+ positively selected. This chain links TRBV25-1 with TRBJ2-7; 8 bases align to TRBD1. The DNA of the CDR3 is TGTGCCAGCGGAAGACAGGGGCGAGGAGAAGAGCAGTACTTC. Its protein is CASGRQGRGEEQYF.